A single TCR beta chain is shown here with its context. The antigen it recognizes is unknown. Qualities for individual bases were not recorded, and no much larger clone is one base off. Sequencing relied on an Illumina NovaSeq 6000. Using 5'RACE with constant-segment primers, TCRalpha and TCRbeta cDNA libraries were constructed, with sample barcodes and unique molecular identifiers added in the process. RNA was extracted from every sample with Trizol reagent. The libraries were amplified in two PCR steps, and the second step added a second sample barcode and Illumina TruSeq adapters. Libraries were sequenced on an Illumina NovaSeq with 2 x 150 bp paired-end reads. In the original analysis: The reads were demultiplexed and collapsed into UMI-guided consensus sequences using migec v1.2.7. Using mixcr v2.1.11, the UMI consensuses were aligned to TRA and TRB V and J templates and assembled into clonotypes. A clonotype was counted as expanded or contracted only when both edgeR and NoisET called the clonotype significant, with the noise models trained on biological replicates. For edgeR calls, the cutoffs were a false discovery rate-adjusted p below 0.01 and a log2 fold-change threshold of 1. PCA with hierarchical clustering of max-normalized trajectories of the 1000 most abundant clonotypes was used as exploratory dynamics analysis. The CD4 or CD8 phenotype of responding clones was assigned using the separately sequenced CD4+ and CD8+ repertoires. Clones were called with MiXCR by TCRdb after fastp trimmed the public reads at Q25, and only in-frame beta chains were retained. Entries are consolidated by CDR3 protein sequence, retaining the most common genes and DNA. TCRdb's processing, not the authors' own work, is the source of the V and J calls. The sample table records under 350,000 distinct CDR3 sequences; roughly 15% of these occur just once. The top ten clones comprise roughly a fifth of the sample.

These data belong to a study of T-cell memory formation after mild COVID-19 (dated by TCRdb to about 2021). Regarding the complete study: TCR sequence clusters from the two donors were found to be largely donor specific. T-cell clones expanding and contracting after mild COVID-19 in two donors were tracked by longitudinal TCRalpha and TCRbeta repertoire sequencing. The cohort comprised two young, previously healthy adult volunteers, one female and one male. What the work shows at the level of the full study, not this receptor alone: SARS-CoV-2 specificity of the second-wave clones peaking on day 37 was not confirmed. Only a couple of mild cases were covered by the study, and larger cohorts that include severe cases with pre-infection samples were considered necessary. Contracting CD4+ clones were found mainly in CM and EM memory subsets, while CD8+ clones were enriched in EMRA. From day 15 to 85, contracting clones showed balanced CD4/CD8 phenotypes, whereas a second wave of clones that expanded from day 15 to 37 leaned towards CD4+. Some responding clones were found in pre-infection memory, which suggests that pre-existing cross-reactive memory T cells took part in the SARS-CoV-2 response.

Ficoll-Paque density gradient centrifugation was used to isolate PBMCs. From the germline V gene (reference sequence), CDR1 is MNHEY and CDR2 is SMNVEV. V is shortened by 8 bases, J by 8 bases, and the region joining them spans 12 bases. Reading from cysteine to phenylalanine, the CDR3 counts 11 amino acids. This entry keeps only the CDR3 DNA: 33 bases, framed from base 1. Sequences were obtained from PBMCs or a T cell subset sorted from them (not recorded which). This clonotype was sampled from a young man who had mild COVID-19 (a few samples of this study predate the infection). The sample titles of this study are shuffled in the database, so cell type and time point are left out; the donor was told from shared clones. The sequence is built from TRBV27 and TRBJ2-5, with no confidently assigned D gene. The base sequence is TGTGCCAGCGAAGAAAGAGTTACCCAGTACTTC. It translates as CASEERVTQYF.